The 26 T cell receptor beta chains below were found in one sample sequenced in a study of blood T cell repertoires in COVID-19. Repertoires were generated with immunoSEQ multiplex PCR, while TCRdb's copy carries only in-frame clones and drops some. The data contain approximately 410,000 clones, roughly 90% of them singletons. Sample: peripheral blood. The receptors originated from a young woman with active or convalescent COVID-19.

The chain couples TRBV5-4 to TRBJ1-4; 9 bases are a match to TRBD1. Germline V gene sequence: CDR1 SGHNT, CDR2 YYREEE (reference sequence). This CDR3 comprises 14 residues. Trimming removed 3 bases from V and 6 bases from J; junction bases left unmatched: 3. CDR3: CASSSTGGDEKLFF. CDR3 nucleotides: TGTGCCAGCAGCTCGACAGGGGGGGATGAAAAACTGTTTTTT. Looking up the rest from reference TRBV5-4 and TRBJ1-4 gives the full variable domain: ETGVTQSPTHLIKTRGQQVTLRCSSQSGHNTVSWYQQALGQGPQFIFQYYREEENGRGNFPPRFSGLQFPNYSSELNVNALELDDSALYLCASSSTGGDEKLFFGSGTQLSVL.

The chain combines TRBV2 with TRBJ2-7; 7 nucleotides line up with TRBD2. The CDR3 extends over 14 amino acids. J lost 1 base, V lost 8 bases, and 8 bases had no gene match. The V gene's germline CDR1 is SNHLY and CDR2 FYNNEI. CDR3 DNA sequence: TGTGCCAGCGATGCATCTAGCGGTTCCTACGAGCAGTACTTC. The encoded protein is CASDASSGSYEQYF.

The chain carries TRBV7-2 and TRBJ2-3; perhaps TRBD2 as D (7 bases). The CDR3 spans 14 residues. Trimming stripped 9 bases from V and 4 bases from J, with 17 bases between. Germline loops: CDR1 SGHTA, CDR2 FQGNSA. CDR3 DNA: TGTGCCAGTGGACCGGGGGGCAATGCAGATACGCAGTATTTT. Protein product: CASGPGGNADTQYF.

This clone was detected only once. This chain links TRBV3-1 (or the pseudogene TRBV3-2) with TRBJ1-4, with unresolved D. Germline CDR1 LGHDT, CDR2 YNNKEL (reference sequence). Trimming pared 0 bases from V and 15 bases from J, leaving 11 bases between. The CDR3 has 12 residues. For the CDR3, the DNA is TGTGCCAGCAGCCAAGAACGGGGAGGATTGTTTTTT. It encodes CASSQERGGLFF.

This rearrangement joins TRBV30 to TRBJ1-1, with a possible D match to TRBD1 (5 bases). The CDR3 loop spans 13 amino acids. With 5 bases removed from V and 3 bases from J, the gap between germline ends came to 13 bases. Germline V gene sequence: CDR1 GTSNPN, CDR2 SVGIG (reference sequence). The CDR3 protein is CAWSGGEDTEAFF. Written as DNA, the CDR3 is TGTGCCTGGTCCGGGGGGGAGGACACTGAAGCTTTCTTT.

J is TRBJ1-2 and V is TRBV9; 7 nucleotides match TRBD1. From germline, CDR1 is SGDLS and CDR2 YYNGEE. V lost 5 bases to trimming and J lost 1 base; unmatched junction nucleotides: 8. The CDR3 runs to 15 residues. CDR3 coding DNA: TGTGCCAGCAGTACCAGACAGGGAATTAACTATGGCTACACCTTC. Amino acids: CASSTRQGINYGYTF.

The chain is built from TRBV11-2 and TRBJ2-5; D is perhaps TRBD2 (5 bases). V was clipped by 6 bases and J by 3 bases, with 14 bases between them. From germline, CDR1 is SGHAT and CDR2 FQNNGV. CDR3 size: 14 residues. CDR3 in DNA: TGTGCCAGCAGACGGACTGGATTGAAAGAGACCCAGTACTTC. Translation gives CASRRTGLKETQYF.

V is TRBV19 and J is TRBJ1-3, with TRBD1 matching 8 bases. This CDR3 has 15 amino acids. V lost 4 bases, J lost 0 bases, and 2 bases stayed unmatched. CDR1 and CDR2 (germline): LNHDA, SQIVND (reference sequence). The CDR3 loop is CASSTTGDSGNTIYF. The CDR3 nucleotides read TGTGCCAGTAGTACGACAGGGGACTCTGGAAACACCATATATTTT.

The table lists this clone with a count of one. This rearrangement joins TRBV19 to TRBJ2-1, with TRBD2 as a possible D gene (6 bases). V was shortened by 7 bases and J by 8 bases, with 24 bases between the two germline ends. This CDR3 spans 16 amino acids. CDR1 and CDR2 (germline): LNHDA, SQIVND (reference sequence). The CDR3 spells CASNLNPAGSADEQFF. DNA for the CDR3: TGTGCCAGTAACCTAAATCCGGCGGGATCGGCGGATGAGCAGTTCTTC.

The CDR3 loop is CASSLEEGANNQPQHF. The CDR3 nucleotides read TGTGCCAGCAGCTTAGAAGAGGGGGCTAACAATCAGCCCCAGCATTTT. The chain employs TRBV7-6 and TRBJ1-5; 7 bases match TRBD1. Germline V gene data show CDR1 as SGHVS and CDR2 as FNYEAQ. Trimming at V came to 1 base and at J to 3 bases, leaving 6 bases not matched to a gene. This CDR3 region has 16 residues.

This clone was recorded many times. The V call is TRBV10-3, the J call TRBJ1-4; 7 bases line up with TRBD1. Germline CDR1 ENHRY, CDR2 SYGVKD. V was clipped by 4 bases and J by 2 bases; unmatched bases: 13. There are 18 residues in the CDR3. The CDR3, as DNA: TGTGCCATCAGTGCCCCCACAGGGGAAAGTTGGACTAATGAAAAACTGTTTTTT. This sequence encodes CAISAPTGESWTNEKLFF.

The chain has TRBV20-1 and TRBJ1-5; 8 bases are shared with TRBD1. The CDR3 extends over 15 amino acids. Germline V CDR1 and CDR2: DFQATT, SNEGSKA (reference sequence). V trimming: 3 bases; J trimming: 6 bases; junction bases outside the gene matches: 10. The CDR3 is CSASNSDRGGQPQHF. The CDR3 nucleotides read TGCAGTGCTAGTAATTCTGACAGGGGAGGTCAGCCCCAGCATTTT.

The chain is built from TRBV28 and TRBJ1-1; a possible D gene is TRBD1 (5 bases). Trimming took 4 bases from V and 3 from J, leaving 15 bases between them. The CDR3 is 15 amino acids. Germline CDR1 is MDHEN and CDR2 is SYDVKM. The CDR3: CASSYQTGGYTEAFF. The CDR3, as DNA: TGTGCCAGCAGTTACCAAACGGGGGGTTACACTGAAGCTTTCTTT.

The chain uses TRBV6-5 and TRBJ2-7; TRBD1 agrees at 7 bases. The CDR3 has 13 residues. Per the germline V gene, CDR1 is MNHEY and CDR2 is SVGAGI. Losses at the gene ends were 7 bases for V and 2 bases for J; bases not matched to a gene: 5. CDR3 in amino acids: CASNRDRAYEQYF. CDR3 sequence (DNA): TGTGCCAGCAACCGGGACAGAGCCTACGAGCAGTACTTC.

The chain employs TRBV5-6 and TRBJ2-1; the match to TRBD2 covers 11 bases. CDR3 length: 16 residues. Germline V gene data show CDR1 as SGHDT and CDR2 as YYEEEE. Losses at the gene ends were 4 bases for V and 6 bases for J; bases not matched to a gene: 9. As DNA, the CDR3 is TGTGCCAGCAGCCCAGAACTAGCGGGAGATATCAATGAGCAGTTCTTC. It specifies CASSPELAGDINEQFF. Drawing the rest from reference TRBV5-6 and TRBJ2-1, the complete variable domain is DAGVTQSPTHLIKTRGQQVTLRCSPKSGHDTVSWYQQALGQGPQFIFQYYEEEERQRGNFPDRFSGHQFPNYSSELNVNALLLGDSALYLCASSPELAGDINEQFFGPGTRLTVL.

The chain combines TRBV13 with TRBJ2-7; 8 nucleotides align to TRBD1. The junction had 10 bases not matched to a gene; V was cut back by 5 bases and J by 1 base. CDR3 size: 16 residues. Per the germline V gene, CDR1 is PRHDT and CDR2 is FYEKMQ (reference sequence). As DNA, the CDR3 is TGTGCCAGCAGCACAACCCAGGGGGCCCCTTCCTACGAGCAGTACTTC. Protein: CASSTTQGAPSYEQYF.

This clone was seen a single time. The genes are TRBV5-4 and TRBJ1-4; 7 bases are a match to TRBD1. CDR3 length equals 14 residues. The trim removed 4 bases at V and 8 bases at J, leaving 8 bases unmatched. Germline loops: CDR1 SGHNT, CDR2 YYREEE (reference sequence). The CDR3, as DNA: TGTGCCAGCAGCCACCAGGGGGGTGGGGAAAAACTGTTTTTT. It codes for CASSHQGGGEKLFF.

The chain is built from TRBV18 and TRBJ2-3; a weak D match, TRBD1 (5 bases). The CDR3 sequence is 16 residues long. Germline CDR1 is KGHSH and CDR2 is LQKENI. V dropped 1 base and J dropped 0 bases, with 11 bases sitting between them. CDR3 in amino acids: CASSPRQTTSTDTQYF. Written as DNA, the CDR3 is TGTGCCAGCTCACCACGACAGACGACAAGCACAGATACGCAGTATTTT.

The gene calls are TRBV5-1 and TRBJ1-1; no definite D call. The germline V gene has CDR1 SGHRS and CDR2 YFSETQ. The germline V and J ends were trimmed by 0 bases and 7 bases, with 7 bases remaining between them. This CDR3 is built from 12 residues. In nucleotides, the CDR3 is TGCGCCAGCAGCTTGGGTGGGCTTGAAGCTTTCTTT. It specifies CASSLGGLEAFF. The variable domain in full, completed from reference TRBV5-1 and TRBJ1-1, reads KAGVTQTPRYLIKTRGQQVTLSCSPISGHRSVSWYQQTPGQGLQFLFEYFSETQRNKGNFPGRFSGRQFSNSRSEMNVSTLELGDSALYLCASSLGGLEAFFGQGTRLTVV.

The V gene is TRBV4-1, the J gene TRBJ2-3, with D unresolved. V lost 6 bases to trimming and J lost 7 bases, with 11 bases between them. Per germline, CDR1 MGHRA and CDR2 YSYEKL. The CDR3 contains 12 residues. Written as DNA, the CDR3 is TGCGCCAGCAGTCCCAACTCTTATACGCAGTATTTT. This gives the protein CASSPNSYTQYF.

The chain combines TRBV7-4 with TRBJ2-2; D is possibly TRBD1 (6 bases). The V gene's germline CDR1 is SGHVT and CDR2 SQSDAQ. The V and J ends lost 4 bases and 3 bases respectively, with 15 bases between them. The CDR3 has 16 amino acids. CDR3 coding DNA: TGTGCCAGCAGCTACACCGGACAGCGTGACACCGGGGAGCTGTTTTTT. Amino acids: CASSYTGQRDTGELFF.

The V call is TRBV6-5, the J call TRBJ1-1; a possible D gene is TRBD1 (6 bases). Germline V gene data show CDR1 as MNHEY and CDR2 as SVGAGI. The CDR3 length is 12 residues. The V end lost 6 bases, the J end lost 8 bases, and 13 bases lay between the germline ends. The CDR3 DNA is TGTGCCAGCAGGCCCAACAGGGACGAAGCTTTCTTT. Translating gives CASRPNRDEAFF.

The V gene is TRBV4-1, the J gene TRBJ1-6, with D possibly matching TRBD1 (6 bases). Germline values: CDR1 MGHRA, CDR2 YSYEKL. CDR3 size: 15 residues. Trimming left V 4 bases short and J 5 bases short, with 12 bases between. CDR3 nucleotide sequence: TGCGCCAGCAGCCTCAGGGGCTTAGATAATTCACCCCTCCACTTT. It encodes CASSLRGLDNSPLHF.

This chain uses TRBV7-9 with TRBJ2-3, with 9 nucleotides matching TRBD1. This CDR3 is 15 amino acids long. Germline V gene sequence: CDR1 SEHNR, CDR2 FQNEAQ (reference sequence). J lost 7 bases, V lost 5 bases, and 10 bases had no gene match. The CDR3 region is CASSPPGTGQYTQYF. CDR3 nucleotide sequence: TGTGCCAGCAGCCCTCCCGGGACAGGGCAGTATACGCAGTATTTT.

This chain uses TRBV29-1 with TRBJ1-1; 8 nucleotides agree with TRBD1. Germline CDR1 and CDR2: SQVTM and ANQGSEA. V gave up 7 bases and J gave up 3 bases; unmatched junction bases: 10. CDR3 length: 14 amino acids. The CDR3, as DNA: TGCAGCGCCCTGGGGCAGGGGGCGGACACTGAAGCTTTCTTT. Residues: CSALGQGADTEAFF.

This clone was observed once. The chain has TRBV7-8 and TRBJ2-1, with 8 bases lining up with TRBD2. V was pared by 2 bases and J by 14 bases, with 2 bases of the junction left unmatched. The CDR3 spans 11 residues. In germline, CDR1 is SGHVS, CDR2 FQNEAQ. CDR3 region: CASSLMGLEFF. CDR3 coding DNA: TGTGCCAGCAGCTTAATGGGACTAGAGTTCTTC.